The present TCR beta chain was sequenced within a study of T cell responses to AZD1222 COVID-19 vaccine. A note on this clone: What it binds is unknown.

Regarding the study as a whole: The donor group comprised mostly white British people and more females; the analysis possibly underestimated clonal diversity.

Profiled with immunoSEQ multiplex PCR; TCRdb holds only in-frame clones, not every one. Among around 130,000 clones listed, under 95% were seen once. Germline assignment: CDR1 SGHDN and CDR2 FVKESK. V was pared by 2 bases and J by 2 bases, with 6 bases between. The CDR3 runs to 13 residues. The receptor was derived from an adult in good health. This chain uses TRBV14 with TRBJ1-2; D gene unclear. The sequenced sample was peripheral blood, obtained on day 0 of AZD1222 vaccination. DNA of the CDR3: TGTGCCAGCAGCCAACTGTGGAACTATGGCTACACCTTC. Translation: CASSQLWNYGYTF.